The T cell receptor beta chain under discussion was sequenced for a study of cytomegalovirus exposure and HLA in healthy donors. CDR3 size: 14 residues. Germline loops: CDR1 SNHLY, CDR2 FYNNEI. V gave up 8 bases and J gave up 1 base, with 11 bases separating them. Primers included in the PCR were 60 Vbeta and 13 Jbeta primers. Sequenced by immunoSEQ multiplex PCR; TCRdb stores in-frame clones only, minus some. The data contain 190,000 or so clones, roughly 78% of them singletons. Nominally healthy donors were sampled, though unrecorded immune exposures were likely. This TCR was recovered from a girl aged 5-17 years in good health and CMV-seropositive. What was sequenced was PBMCs. V gene TRBV2 combines with J gene TRBJ2-2; the D gene is possibly TRBD1 (7 bases). CDR3 protein: CASQGDLNTGELFF. The CDR3 DNA is TGTGCCAGCCAGGGGGACTTGAACACCGGGGAGCTGTTTTTT.